This T cell receptor beta chain was identified during a study of T-cell reconstitution after alpha-beta-depleted transplantation in children. General study points: Some patients' high day-60 TCRbeta diversity was attributed to recipient cells surviving conditioning. A year post-transplant, T-cell counts and diversity derived mostly from newly produced T cells.

The CDR3 is made up of 15 amino acids. V was shortened by 0 bases and J by 1 base, with 9 bases between the two germline ends. Germline values: CDR1 MNHEY, CDR2 SVGAGI. Worth noting for this clonotype: Its cognate antigen is unknown.

Using unique molecular identifiers, the investigators prepared the TCRbeta library. TCRdb independently ran MiXCR on the PCR reads; one entry per CDR3 protein. The sample has about a million distinct CDR3 sequences, around 30% seen once. The chain carries TRBV6-5 and TRBJ1-1, with D tentatively TRBD1 (5 bases). Sequencing was performed on PBMCs, mostly from graft donor cells, taken 360 days after TCRalphabeta/CD19-depleted stem cell transplant. The source is a boy under two years old who had a stem cell transplant for SCID, so the T cells may come from the graft donor. The CDR3 protein is CASSYSGDPNTEAFF. CDR3 coding DNA: TGTGCCAGCAGTTACTCGGGGGACCCGAACACTGAAGCTTTCTTT.